This is a list of T cell receptor beta chains from one sample in a study of cytomegalovirus exposure and HLA in healthy donors. Sequenced by immunoSEQ multiplex PCR; TCRdb stores in-frame clones only, minus some. In the table there are 65,000 to 85,000 clones, about four fifths of which are singletons. The sample was PBMCs. All receptors come from a woman in her fifties or sixties in good health and CMV-seronegative. Each CDR3 is given with its conserved first and last residue. D genes are given only for firm matches. Clone size is given for some rows only: seen once, a few or many times, or a class if the clone is expanded.

clone_size j_call d_call v_call cdr3_aa cdr3_nt
- TRBJ1-2 - TRBV18 CASSPALDSLRAGGYTF TGTGCCAGCTCACCCGCGTTGGACAGCCTCAGGGCCGGTGGCTACACCTTC
- TRBJ2-3 - TRBV6-6 CASSYSTNRGADTQYF TGTGCCAGCAGTTACTCGACTAACCGTGGGGCAGATACGCAGTATTTT
few TRBJ1-1 - TRBV7-9 CASSLEIFMNTEAFF TGTGCCAGCAGCTTGGAGATTTTCATGAACACTGAAGCTTTCTTT
- TRBJ2-7 TRBD2 TRBV5-1 CASSLDGGGPYEQYF TGCGCCAGCAGCTTGGATGGCGGGGGACCCTACGAGCAGTACTTC
- TRBJ1-1 TRBD1 TRBV18 CASSPPGQRDTEAFF TGTGCCAGCTCCCCACCGGGACAGCGAGACACTGAAGCTTTCTTT
- TRBJ2-7 - TRBV6-1 CASSGTFAYEQYF TGTGCCAGCAGCGGGACTTTTGCCTACGAGCAGTACTTC
- TRBJ1-1 TRBD1 TRBV5-6 CASSLVDRAQSEAFF TGTGCCAGCAGCTTGGTAGACAGGGCCCAATCTGAAGCTTTCTTT
- TRBJ2-5 TRBD2 TRBV18 CASSPTAGGLQETQYF TGTGCCAGCTCCCCAACGGCGGGGGGGCTTCAAGAGACCCAGTACTTC
- TRBJ1-2 - TRBV18 CASSPPNRNYGYTF TGTGCCAGCTCACCACCGAACAGAAACTATGGCTACACCTTC
- TRBJ2-6 TRBD1 TRBV7-9 CASSLQGEAFGGANVLTF TGTGCCAGCAGCTTACAGGGGGAAGCTTTTGGTGGGGCCAACGTCCTGACTTTC
once TRBJ2-3 - TRBV21-1 CASSPRDSRTDTQYF TGTGCCAGCAGCCCTCGGGACTCCCGCACAGATACGCAGTATTTT
- TRBJ2-1 - TRBV5-1 CASSLDGLIGSYNEQFF TGCGCCAGCAGCTTGGATGGGCTAATTGGCTCCTACAATGAGCAGTTCTTC
- TRBJ2-5 TRBD2 TRBV12-5 CASGLVNSGAYQETQYF TGTGCTAGTGGTTTGGTAAATAGCGGGGCGTACCAAGAGACCCAGTACTTC
- TRBJ2-1 - TRBV7-2 CASSLGGQGPNEQFF TGTGCCAGCAGCTTAGGGGGGCAAGGTCCCAATGAGCAGTTCTTC
few TRBJ1-2 - TRBV10-2 CASSSTGNGYTF TGCGCCAGCAGCTCCACAGGGAATGGCTACACCTTC
few TRBJ2-7 - TRBV4-1 CASSQDASSPMYEQYF TGCGCCAGCAGCCAAGATGCCTCTAGCCCGATGTACGAGCAGTACTTC
- TRBJ1-2 - TRBV6-1 CASSQTGINYGYTF TGTGCCAGCAGTCAAACAGGGATCAACTATGGCTACACCTTC
- TRBJ1-1 TRBD1 TRBV9 CASSVEQGIYTEAFF TGTGCCAGCAGCGTAGAACAGGGGATATACACTGAAGCTTTCTTT
- TRBJ1-5 - TRBV11-2 CASSLTDSQPQHF TGTGCCAGCAGCTTAACTGACAGTCAGCCCCAGCATTTT
- TRBJ1-2 - TRBV28 CASSWEPIGYTF TGTGCCAGCAGTTGGGAGCCCATCGGCTACACCTTC
- TRBJ1-5 - TRBV6-6 CASSQQEQAINQPQHF TGTGCCAGCAGTCAACAAGAACAGGCGATCAATCAGCCCCAGCATTTT
once TRBJ1-4 TRBD1 TRBV28 CASSLPGQGGEKLFF TGTGCCAGCAGTTTGCCGGGACAGGGTGGTGAAAAACTGTTTTTT